Presented here are 9 T cell receptor beta chains from one specimen sequenced in a study of blood T cell repertoires in COVID-19 (dated by TCRdb to about 2020). Receptors were amplified or captured by the immunoSEQ multiplex PCR assay. TCRdb provides this immuneACCESS table in a form limited to in-frame rearrangements. Some clones are lacking; in checked studies, under half of them reflect an unresolved V gene, and why the rest are absent is not known. The sample table shows about 300,000 clones, and around 86% are seen once. The ten largest clones take up around 1.7% of the sample. The sequenced material came from peripheral blood. The receptor source for this set is a woman between 50 and 59 years old with acute or convalescent COVID-19.

Only one count was recorded for this clone. The CDR3, as DNA: TGCGCCAGCAGCTTGGTACCTAGCGGGGGCTACAATGAGCAGTTCTTC. Translating gives CASSLVPSGGYNEQFF. The V call is TRBV5-1, the J call TRBJ2-1; 10 bases align to TRBD2. Germline V gene data show CDR1 as SGHRS and CDR2 as YFSETQ. V shed 0 bases, J shed 3 bases, and the junction held 3 bases outside the gene matches. This CDR3 spans 16 amino acids.

V is TRBV19 and J is TRBJ1-4; D may be TRBD1 (5 bases). V lost 4 bases and J lost 4, with 16 bases in between. Per the germline V gene, CDR1 is LNHDA and CDR2 is SQIVND (reference sequence). This CDR3 has 16 amino acids. The CDR3 sequence is CASSTGRGRFNEKLFF. CDR3 sequence (DNA): TGTGCCAGTAGTACCGGAAGGGGCCGGTTTAATGAAAAACTGTTTTTT.

The chain combines TRBV20-1 with TRBJ2-7; D call uncertain. The germline V gene encodes CDR1 DFQATT and CDR2 SNEGSKA (reference sequence). V shed 2 bases and J shed 6 bases, with 8 bases lying between them. The CDR3 loop spans 11 amino acids. The CDR3 reads CSARYSSEQYF. The CDR3 DNA is TGCAGTGCTAGATATAGCAGCGAGCAGTACTTC.

The rearrangement links TRBV28 to TRBJ1-1; D unclear. The CDR3 is 12 residues long. V lost 7 bases and J lost 4, with 10 bases in between. Germline loops: CDR1 MDHEN, CDR2 SYDVKM. The CDR3 is CASMGYSTEAFF. The CDR3 nucleotides read TGTGCCAGCATGGGCTATAGCACTGAAGCTTTCTTT.

This clone occurred once. This chain uses TRBV10-1 with TRBJ2-5; 7 bases align to TRBD2. Germline V gives CDR1 WNHNN, CDR2 SYGVQD (reference sequence). The CDR3 consists of 16 residues. Losses at the gene ends were 6 bases for V and 5 bases for J; bases not matched to a gene: 15. The DNA of the CDR3 is TGCGCCAGCAGCGGAGGAGGGCGGGAGTGGGCGGAGACCCAGTACTTC. It translates to CASSGGGREWAETQYF.

The chain joins TRBV5-1 to TRBJ2-3; D unclear. This CDR3 comprises 16 residues. V gave up 0 bases and J gave up 0 bases, with 11 bases separating them. The germline CDR1 and CDR2 sequences are SGHRS and YFSETQ. The CDR3 is CASSLVGRGSTDTQYF. As DNA, the CDR3 is TGCGCCAGCAGCTTGGTCGGCAGAGGTAGCACAGATACGCAGTATTTT.

The chain joins TRBV7-2 to TRBJ2-5; D uncertain. Germline V CDR1 and CDR2: SGHTA, FQGNSA. The CDR3 loop spans 13 amino acids. The germline V and J ends were trimmed by 8 bases and 5 bases, with 15 bases remaining between them. CDR3 DNA sequence: TGTGCCAGCGGCGCCGACTTGCGGGAGACCCAGTACTTC. As protein: CASGADLRETQYF.

This chain links TRBV7-2 with TRBJ1-5; unclear D gene. V was clipped by 5 bases and J by 7 bases, with 12 bases between them. The CDR3 has 13 amino acids. Germline V lookup: CDR1 SGHTA, CDR2 FQGNSA. The CDR3 DNA sequence: TGTGCCAGCAGCCTGGCCGGGAGCCAGCCCCAGCATTTT. It specifies CASSLAGSQPQHF.

This clone was detected only a few times. This chain links TRBV6-1 with TRBJ2-3, with 12 positions matching TRBD2. Germline V gene lookup returns CDR1 MNHNS and CDR2 SASEGT. V lost 3 bases, J lost 5 bases, and 6 bases stayed unmatched. CDR3 length: 16 amino acids. The CDR3 nucleotides read TGTGCCAGCAGTGAGACTAGCGGGAGCTTAAGAGATACGCAGTATTTT. Translated: CASSETSGSLRDTQYF.